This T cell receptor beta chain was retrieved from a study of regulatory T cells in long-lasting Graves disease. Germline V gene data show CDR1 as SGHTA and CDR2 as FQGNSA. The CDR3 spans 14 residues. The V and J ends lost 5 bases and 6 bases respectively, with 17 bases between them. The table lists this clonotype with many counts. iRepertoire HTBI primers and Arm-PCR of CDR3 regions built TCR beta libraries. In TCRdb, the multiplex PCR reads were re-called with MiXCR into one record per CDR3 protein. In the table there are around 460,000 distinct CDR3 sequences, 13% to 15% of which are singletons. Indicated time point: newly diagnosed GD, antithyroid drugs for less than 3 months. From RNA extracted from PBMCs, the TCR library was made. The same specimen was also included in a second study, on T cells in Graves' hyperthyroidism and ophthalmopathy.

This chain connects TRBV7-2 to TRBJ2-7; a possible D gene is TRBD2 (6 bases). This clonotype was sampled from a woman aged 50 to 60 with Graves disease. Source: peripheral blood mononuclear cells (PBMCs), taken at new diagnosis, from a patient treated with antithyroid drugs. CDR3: CASSRLGEEGEQYF. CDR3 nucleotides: TGTGCCAGCAGCCGACTCGGGGAGGAGGGCGAGCAGTACTTC.